This TCR beta chain was identified in a study of CD8 T cells in ankylosing spondylitis. Study findings and constraints: Disease-associated clones were CD8+ and fairly uncommon in peripheral blood. Among TCR beta sequences, a motif of under 10 highly homologous variants appeared characteristic of ankylosing spondylitis blood.

Libraries for TCR beta were made by quantitative 5'-RACE with molecular barcodes. TCRdb fed the 5' RACE reads into MiXCR, producing one record per CDR3 protein. This table has approximately 520,000 distinct CDR3 sequences, about 5.2% appearing once. Worth noting for this clonotype: Antigen unknown.

Trimming stripped 2 bases from V and 4 bases from J, with 9 bases between. The CDR3 totals 13 residues. Germline values: CDR1 KGHSH, CDR2 LQKENI. Sequenced input: blood, either unsorted or a sorted T cell fraction (not recorded which). This chain connects TRBV18 to TRBJ2-7; D is unclear. This clonotype was obtained from a male donor with ankylosing spondylitis. The CDR3 DNA is TGTGCCAGCTCACCAACGGACCTTTACGAGCAGTACTTC. Translating gives CASSPTDLYEQYF.